This TCR beta chain was identified in a study of T cell repertoires in cytomegalovirus infection (dated by TCRdb to between 2018 and 2021). A note on the overall study: Peptide stimulations targeted recently identified HLA-C-restricted CMV epitopes, whose presentation resists viral immunomodulation, together with well-studied HLA-B-restricted epitopes. Because public TCR beta signatures pointed to carriage of CMV infection together with the matching HLA type, the HLA type of each donor mattered for the analysis. Paper-wide results and their limitations: In both this cohort and an independent cohort of 352 donors, the cumulative frequency of public TCR beta family members distinguished carriers of CMV infection plus the relevant HLA type. The ex vivo response was dominated by HLA-C-restricted CMV-specific TCR beta clonotypes, which also provided the single most frequent clonotype in two of eight donors.

This clonotype was seen a handful of times. It has no known antigen specificity. Per-base quality was not reported, and no clone a single base away is much larger than it. The treatment or condition label corresponds to: in vitro stimulation with specific CMV peptide epitopes to enrich CMV-specific T cells. This sample was sequenced with an Illumina HiSeq 1500. TCRdb applied fastp at Q25 and MiXCR to the public reads, then kept only in-frame beta chains. Merged by CDR3 protein, the rows form single entries marked with the most common genes and DNA. For this sample the table gives around 770,000 distinct CDR3 sequences, of which just under 30% were detected only once. The ten largest make up about an eighth of the sample. Deletion took 1 base off V and 5 bases off J, with a span of 12 bases between the germline ends. The CDR3, cysteine through valine, is 14 amino acids long. Only the CDR3 DNA stays, 42 bases, in frame from base 1.

The rearrangement combines TRBV12-3 or TRBV12-4 with TRBJ2-7; there is no confident call for the D gene. This receptor was taken from a human donor in good health (CMV status not recorded). Some clones in this sample may be carry-over from other donors' samples. Source: cultured CD8+ T cells from PBMCs, taken from culture after CMV antigen stimulation. The DNA is as follows: TGTGCCAGCAGTTTAGGGACGTTTCCCAACGAGCAGTACGTC. This encodes CASSLGTFPNEQYV.